This TCR beta chain was recorded in a study of shared clonotypes between healthy human individuals. Study background: Each donor's CD8 memory used one plate, CD8 naive two, each CD4 subset three. Study-level results: Compared with clonotypes that all four donors shared, non-shared clonotypes had lower generation probabilities. Among donors, clonotype sharing was expected to be affected by sequencing depth.

Each sorted subset replicate got 200 ng genomic DNA, roughly 30,000 genomes. Clones were sequenced by immunoSEQ multiplex PCR, and TCRdb holds only the in-frame ones, with some missing. The sample records about 2,100,000 clones, roughly 91% being singletons. CD8 cells regarded as naive lacked CD45RO, were positively chosen for CCR7, and omitted terminally differentiated effector memory CD45RA+ cells. The length of the CDR3 is 12 residues. Germline values: CDR1 MNHEY, CDR2 SMNVEV (reference sequence). V gave up 3 bases and J gave up 5 bases, with 8 bases separating them. About this clone: The antigen remains unidentified. The sample holds other DNA sequences that translate to the same CDR3.

The sample was naive CD8+ T cells from PBMCs. This sequence originates from a man aged 18 to 30 in good health. Some clones in this sample may be carry-over from other donors' samples. The chain is built from TRBV27 and TRBJ2-7; unclear D gene. CDR3 region: CASSFRGNEQYF. CDR3 bases: TGTGCCAGCAGTTTCCGTGGGAACGAGCAGTACTTC.